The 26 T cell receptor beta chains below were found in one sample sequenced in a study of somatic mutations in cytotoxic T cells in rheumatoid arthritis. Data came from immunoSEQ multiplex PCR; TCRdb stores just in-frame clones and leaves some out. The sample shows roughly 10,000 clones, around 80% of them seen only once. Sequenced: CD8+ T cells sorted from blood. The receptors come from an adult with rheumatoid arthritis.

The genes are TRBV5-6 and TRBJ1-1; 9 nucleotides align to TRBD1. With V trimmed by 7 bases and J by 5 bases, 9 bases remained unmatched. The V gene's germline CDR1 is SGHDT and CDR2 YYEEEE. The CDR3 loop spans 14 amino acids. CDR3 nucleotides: TGTGCCAGCGGATACACAGGGGGCTCAACTGAAGCTTTCTTT. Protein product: CASGYTGGSTEAFF.

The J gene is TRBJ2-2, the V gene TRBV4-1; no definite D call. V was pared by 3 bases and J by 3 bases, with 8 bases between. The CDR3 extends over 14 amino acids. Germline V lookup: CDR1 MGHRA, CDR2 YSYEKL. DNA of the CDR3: TGCGCCAGCAGCCACCCCATGTACACCGGGGAGCTGTTTTTT. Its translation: CASSHPMYTGELFF.

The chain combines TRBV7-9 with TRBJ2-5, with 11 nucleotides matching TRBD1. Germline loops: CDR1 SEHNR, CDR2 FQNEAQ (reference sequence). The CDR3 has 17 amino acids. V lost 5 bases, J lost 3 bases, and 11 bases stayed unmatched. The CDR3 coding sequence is TGTGCCAGCAGCCCCAGGACAGGGGGCAGAGGGAAAGAGACCCAGTACTTC. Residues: CASSPRTGGRGKETQYF.

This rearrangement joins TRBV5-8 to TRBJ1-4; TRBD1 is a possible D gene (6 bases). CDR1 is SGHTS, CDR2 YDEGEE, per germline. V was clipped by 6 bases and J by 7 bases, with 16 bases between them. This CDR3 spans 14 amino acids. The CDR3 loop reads CASTGTTAVEKLFF. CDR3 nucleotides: TGTGCCAGCACAGGGACAACCGCAGTTGAAAAACTGTTTTTT.

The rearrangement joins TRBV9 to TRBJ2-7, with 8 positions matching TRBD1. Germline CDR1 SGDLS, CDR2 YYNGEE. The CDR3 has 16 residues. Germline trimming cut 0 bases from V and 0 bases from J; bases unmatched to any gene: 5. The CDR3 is CASSVVQGAASYEQYF. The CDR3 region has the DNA TGTGCCAGCAGCGTAGTTCAGGGGGCGGCCTCCTACGAGCAGTACTTC.

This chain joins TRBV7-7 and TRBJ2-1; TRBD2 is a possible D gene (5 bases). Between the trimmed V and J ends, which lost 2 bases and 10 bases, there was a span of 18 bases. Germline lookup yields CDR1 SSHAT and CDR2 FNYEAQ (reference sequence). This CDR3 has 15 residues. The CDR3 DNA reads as TGTGCCAGCAGCTTAACTGCTAGCCTTCAAGAAGAGCAGTTCTTC. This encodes CASSLTASLQEEQFF.

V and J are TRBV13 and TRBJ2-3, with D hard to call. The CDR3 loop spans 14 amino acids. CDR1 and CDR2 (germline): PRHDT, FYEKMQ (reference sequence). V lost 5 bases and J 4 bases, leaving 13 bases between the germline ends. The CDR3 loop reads CASSPRDGADTQYF. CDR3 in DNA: TGTGCCAGCAGCCCGCGAGACGGAGCAGATACGCAGTATTTT. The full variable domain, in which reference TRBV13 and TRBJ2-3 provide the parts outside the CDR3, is AAGVIQSPRHLIKEKRETATLKCYPIPRHDTVYWYQQGPGQDPQFLISFYEKMQSDKGSIPDRFSAQQFSDYHSELNMSSLELGDSALYFCASSPRDGADTQYFGPGTRLTVL.

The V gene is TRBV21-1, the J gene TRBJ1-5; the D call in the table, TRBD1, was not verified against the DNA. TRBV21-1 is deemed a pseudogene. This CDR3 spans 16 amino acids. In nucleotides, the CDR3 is TGTGCCAGCATCGGGACAGGGATGGGTTGGAATCAGCCCCAGCATTTT. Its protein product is CASIGTGMGWNQPQHF.

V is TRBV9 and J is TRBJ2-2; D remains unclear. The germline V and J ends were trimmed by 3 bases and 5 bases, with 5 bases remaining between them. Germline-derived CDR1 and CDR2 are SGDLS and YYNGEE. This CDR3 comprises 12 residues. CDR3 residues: CASSGQTGELFF. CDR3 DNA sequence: TGTGCCAGCAGCGGTCAGACCGGGGAGCTGTTTTTT.

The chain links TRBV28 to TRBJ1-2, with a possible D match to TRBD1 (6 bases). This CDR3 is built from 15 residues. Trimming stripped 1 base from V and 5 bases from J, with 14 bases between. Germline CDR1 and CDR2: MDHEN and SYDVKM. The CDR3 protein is CASSLSGAPRYGYTF. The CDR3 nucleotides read TGTGCCAGCAGTTTATCGGGGGCCCCACGGTATGGCTACACCTTC.

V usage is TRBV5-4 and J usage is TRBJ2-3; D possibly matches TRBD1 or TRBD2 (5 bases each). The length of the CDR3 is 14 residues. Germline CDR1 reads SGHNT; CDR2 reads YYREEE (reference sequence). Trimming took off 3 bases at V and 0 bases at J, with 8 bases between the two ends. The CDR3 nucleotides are TGTGCCAGCAGCTGGGGACGGAGCACAGATACGCAGTATTTT. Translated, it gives CASSWGRSTDTQYF.

The CDR3 reads CASSLATGPTGELFF. CDR3 bases: TGTGCCAGCAGCTTAGCGACAGGGCCGACCGGGGAGCTGTTTTTT. The chain couples TRBV7-6 to TRBJ2-2; 7 nucleotides agree with TRBD1. V gave up 0 bases and J gave up 5 bases; unmatched junction bases: 3. Germline V gene data show CDR1 as SGHVS and CDR2 as FNYEAQ. This CDR3 comprises 15 residues.

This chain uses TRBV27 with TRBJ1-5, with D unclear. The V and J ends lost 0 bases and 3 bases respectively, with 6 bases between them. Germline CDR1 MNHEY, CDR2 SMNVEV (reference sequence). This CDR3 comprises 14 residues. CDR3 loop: CASSLSGNNQPQHF. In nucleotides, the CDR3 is TGTGCCAGCAGTTTATCAGGGAACAATCAGCCCCAGCATTTT.

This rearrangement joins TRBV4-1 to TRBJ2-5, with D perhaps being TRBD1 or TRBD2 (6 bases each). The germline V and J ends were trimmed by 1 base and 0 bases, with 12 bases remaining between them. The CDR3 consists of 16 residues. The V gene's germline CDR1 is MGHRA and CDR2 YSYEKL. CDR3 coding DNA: TGCGCCAGCAGCCAAGGGGGGGCTGGGTACCAAGAGACCCAGTACTTC. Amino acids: CASSQGGAGYQETQYF.

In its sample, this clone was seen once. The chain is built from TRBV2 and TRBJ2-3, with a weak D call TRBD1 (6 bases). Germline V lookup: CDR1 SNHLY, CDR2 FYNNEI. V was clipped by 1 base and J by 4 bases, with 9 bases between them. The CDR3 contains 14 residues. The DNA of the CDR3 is TGTGCCAGCAGTGAAGAACAGGGATCAGATACGCAGTATTTT. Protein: CASSEEQGSDTQYF.

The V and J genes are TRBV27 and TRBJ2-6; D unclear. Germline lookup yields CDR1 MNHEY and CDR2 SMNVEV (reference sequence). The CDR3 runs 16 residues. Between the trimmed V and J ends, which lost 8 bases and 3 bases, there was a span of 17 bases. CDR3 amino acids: CASGSGAGFGANVLTF. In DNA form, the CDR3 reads TGTGCCAGCGGATCTGGTGCTGGATTTGGGGCCAACGTCCTGACTTTC.

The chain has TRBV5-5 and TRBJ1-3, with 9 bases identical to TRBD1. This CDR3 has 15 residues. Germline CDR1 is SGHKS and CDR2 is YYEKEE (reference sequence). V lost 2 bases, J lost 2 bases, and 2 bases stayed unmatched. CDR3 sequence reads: CASSFGTGTGNTIYF. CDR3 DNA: TGTGCCAGCAGCTTCGGGACAGGGACTGGAAACACCATATATTTT.

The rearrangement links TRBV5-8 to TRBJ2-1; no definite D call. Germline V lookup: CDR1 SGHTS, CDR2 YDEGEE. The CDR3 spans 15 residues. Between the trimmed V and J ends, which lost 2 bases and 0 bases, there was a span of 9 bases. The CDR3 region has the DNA TGTGCCAGCAGCTTCAGTTGGGGCTCCTACAATGAGCAGTTCTTC. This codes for CASSFSWGSYNEQFF.

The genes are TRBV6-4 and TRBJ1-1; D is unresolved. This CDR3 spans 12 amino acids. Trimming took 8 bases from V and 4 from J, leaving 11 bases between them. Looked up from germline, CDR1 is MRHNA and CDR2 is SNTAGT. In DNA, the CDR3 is TGTGCCAGCCGAGGACCGGGCACTGAAGCTTTCTTT. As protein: CASRGPGTEAFF.

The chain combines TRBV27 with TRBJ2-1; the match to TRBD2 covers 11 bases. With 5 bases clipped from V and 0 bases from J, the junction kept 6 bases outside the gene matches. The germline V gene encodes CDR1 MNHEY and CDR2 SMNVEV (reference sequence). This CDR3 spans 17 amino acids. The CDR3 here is CASSELAGATSYNEQFF. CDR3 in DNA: TGTGCCAGCAGTGAACTAGCGGGGGCTACCTCCTACAATGAGCAGTTCTTC.

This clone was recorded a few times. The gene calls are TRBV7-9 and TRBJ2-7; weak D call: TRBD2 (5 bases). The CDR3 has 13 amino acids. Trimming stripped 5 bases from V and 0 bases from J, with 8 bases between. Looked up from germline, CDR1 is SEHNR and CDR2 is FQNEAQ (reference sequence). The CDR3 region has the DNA TGTGCCAGCAGCCACGGGATCTCCTACGAGCAGTACTTC. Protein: CASSHGISYEQYF.

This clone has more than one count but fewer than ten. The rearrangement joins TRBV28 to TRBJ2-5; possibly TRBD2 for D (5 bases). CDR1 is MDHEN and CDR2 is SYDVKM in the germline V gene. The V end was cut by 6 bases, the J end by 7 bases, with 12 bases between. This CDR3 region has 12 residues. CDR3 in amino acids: CASREGPGTQYF. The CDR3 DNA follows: TGTGCCAGCAGAGAGGGTCCGGGGACCCAGTACTTC.

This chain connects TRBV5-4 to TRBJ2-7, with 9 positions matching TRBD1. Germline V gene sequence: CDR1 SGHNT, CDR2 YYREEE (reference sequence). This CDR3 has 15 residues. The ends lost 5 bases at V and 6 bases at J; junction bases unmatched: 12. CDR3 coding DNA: TGTGCCAGCAGACACTCCGGGACAGGGATTCTCGAGCAGTACTTC. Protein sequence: CASRHSGTGILEQYF.

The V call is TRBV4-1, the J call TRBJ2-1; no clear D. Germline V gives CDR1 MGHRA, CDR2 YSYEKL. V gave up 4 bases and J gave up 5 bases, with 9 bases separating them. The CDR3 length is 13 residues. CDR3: CASSLRVNNEQFF. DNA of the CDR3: TGCGCCAGCAGCCTCCGGGTTAACAATGAGCAGTTCTTC.

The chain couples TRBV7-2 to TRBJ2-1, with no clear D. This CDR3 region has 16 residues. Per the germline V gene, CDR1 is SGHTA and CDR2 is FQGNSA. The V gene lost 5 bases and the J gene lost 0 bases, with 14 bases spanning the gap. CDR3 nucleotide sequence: TGTGCCAGCAGCCGCGTGTCCTTTAGCTCCTACAATGAGCAGTTCTTC. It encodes CASSRVSFSSYNEQFF. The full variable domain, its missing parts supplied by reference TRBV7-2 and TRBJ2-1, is GAGVSQSPSNKVTEKGKDVELRCDPISGHTALYWYRQSLGQGLEFLIYFQGNSAPDKSGLPSDRFSAERTGGSVSTLTIQRTQQEDSAVYLCASSRVSFSSYNEQFFGPGTRLTVL.

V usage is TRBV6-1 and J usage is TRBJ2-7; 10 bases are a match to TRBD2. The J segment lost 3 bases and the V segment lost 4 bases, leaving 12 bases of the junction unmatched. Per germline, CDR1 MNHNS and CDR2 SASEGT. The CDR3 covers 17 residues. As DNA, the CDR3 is TGTGCCAGCAGTGGCCGAATAGCGGGGGGCCCCTACTACGAGCAGTACTTC. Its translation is CASSGRIAGGPYYEQYF.